The following is a T cell receptor beta chain sequence with its context. The antigen is unknown. The CDR3 is made up of 15 amino acids. Looked up from germline, CDR1 is MNHEY and CDR2 is SVGAGI. This sample is drawn from a study of cytomegalovirus exposure and HLA in healthy donors. Both 60 Vbeta primers and 13 Jbeta primers went into the PCR. Some clones are missing from TCRdb's copy, which holds only in-frame ones; the method was immunoSEQ multiplex PCR. This sample carries some 130,000 clones, more than 75% of them seen once, and the ten largest clones take over 2%. General study points: Later on, a genetic analysis was performed. It linked a missense variant in DCLRE1C with V- and J-gene trimming of TCR beta.

This receptor was obtained from a man aged 30-40 years in good health and CMV-seronegative. The V gene is TRBV6-5, the J gene TRBJ2-5, with 13 bases that match TRBD2. The DNA end favors TRBJ2-7, so the J call may be wrong. Sequencing used PBMCs. The CDR3: CASSAPGLAGYEQYF. The CDR3 DNA reads as TGTGCCAGCAGTGCACCGGGACTAGCGGGGTACGAGCAGTACTTC.